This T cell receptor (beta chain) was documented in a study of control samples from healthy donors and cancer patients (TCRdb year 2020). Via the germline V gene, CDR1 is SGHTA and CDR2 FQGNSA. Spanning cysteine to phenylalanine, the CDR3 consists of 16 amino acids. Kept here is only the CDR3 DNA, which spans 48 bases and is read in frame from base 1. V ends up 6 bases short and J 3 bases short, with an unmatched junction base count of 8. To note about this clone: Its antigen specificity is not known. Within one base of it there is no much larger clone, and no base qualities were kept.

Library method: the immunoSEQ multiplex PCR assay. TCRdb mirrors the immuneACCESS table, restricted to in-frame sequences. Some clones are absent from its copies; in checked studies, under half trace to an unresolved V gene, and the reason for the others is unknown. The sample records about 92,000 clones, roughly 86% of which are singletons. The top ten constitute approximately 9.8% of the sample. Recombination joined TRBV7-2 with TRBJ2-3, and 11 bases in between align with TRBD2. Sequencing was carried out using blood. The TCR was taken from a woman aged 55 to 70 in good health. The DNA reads TGTGCCAGCAGTCCCCTAGCGGGGGGCGGGACAGATACGCAGTATTTT. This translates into CASSPLAGGGTDTQYF.